This T cell receptor (beta chain) originates from a study of blood T cell repertoires in COVID-19. At the level of the study: Sample material is recorded as cDNA or gDNA derived from T cells, B-cell-depleted T cells, or PBMCs.

This clone showed up just once. In the original processing: Amplified reference gene primers provided the basis for estimating nucleated cell counts. Only in-frame clones appear in the TCRdb table, and some are missing; sequencing was by immunoSEQ multiplex PCR. D and trimming were read from the DNA, whereas the V and J calls and clone size are those reported in that table. The sample consists of roughly 150,000 clones, 80% of them appearing once. The V end lost 0 bases, the J end lost 0 bases, and 6 bases lay between the germline ends. Germline V gene sequence: CDR1 SGHAT, CDR2 FQNNGV. The CDR3 runs 14 residues.

The chain has TRBV11-2 and TRBJ2-7; possible D gene TRBD1, 5 bases. This receptor was taken from a man aged 55 to 69 with acute or convalescent COVID-19. The sample consisted of peripheral blood. The CDR3 DNA sequence: TGTGCCAGCAGCTTAGAAAGGGGCTCCTACGAGCAGTACTTC. It is translated as CASSLERGSYEQYF. Filled out from reference TRBV11-2 and TRBJ2-7, the complete variable domain reads EAGVAQSPRYKIIEKRQSVAFWCNPISGHATLYWYQQILGQGPKLLIQFQNNGVVDDSQLPKDRFSAERLKGVDSTLKIQPAKLEDSAVYLCASSLERGSYEQYFGPGTRLTVT.